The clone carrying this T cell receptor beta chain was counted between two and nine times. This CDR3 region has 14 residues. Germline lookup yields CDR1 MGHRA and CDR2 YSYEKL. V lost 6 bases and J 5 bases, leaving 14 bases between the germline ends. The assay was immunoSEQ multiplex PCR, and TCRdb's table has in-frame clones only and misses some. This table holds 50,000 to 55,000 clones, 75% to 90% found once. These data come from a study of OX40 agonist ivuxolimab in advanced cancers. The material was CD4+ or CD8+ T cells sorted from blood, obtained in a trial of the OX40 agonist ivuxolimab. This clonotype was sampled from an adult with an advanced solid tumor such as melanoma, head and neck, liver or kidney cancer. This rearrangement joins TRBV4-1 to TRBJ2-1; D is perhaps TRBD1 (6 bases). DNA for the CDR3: TGCGCCAGCAGAAACAGGGCCACTGACAATGAGCAGTTCTTC. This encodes CASRNRATDNEQFF.